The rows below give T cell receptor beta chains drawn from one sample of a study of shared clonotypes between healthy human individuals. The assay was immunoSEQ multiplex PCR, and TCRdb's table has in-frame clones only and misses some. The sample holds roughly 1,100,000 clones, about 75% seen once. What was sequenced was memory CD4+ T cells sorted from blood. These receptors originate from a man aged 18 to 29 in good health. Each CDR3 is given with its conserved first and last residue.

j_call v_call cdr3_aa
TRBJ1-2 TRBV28 CASTSTGRGRGASGYTF
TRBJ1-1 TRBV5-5 CASSHPDREGTEAFF
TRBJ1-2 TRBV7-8 CASSPLQGGYGYTF
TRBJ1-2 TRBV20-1 CSARGEGPYTF
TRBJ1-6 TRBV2 CASGPGQALGTLHF
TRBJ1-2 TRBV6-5 CASKPGTRYGYTF
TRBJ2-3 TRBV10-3 CAISPQSGTQYF
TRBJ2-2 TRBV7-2 CASARGTSGRNTGELFF
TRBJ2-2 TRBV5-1 CASSLELAGVIPGELFF
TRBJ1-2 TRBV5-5 CASSLGPEEGYTF
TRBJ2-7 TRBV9 CASSVGGGNSYEQYF
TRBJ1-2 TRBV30 CAWRGGAYGYTF
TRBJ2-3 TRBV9 CASSVGQFTDTQYF
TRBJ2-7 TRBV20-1 CSALNSGGQYF
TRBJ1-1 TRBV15 CATSREGPGGTEAFF
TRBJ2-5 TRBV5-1 CATTTGPRETQYF
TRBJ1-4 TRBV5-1 CASSLESPQGEKLFF
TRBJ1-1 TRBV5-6 CASSFPGWPEAFF
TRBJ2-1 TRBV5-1 CASSLAGGSGRAGANEQFF